These T cell receptor beta chains were read from a single sample in a study of metastatic and nonmetastatic thyroid tumors. TCRdb ran MiXCR on the PCR reads. This sample has over 15,000 clones, with approximately 35% found just once. The specimen was tumor tissue. The receptors shown here come from a female donor with papillary thyroid cancer or a benign thyroid nodule (not recorded which). Some clones in this sample may be carry-over from other donors' samples. The CDR3 runs from the conserved cysteine through the conserved F or W. Each record gives: V gene, J gene, D gene, clone size, CDR3 DNA, CDR3 protein. The D gene is left open where the match is weak. Not every row has a clone size; where given, it reads once, few, many or a size class.

TRBV3-1	TRBJ1-3	.	.	TGTGCCAGCAGCCAAGAGGGAAACACCATATATTTT	CASSQEGNTIYF
TRBV5-1	TRBJ2-7	.	.	TGCGCCAGCAGCTGGGTACTGGGGGCGCCCTACGAGCAGTACTTC	CASSWVLGAPYEQYF
TRBV29-1	TRBJ2-1	.	many	TGCAGCGTGCCTGAGGGCAACAATGAGCAGTTCTTC	CSVPEGNNEQFF
TRBV2	TRBJ1-3	.	medium-sized	TGTGCCAGCAGTGAAGGGCTAGCTGGAAACACCATATATTTT	CASSEGLAGNTIYF
TRBV4-2	TRBJ2-7	TRBD2	medium-sized	TGTGCCAGCAGCCAAGGGACTAGCGGGAGCGAGCAGTACTTC	CASSQGTSGSEQYF
TRBV12-5	TRBJ1-1	TRBD1	many	TGTGCTAGTGGTTTGGTACCAGGGGGGACTGAAGCTTTCTTT	CASGLVPGGTEAFF
TRBV18	TRBJ2-5	.	medium-sized	TGTGCCAGCTCAAATCAGGGTGGAGAGACCCAGTACTTC	CASSNQGGETQYF
TRBV19	TRBJ2-7	.	.	TGTGCCAGTAGTAGGGGGGTACGGGGCGAGCAGTACTTC	CASSRGVRGEQYF
TRBV7-8	TRBJ2-2	.	.	TGTGCCAGCAGCTTGGGGGGAACGAACACCGGGGAGCTGTTTTTT	CASSLGGTNTGELFF
TRBV11-1	TRBJ1-2	.	.	TGTGCCAGCAGCTTAAGAAAAGCTGGGGGACCCGAATATGGCTACACCTTC	CASSLRKAGGPEYGYTF
TRBV5-1	TRBJ2-7	.	medium-sized	TGCGCCAGCGCCCCCTACCAGACGATCTACGAGCAGTACTTC	CASAPYQTIYEQYF
TRBV6-5	TRBJ1-6	.	.	TGTGCCAGCAGTTACCCAGGGTTTAATTCACCCCTCCACTTT	CASSYPGFNSPLHF
TRBV30	TRBJ2-2	.	medium-sized	TGTGCCTGGAGCGATATGCTCCGGGGGGAGCTGTTTTTT	CAWSDMLRGELFF
TRBV2	TRBJ2-6	.	.	TGTGCCAGCAAGAAAGACTCTGGGGCCAACGTCCTGACTTTC	CASKKDSGANVLTF
TRBV4-1	TRBJ1-1	.	.	TGCGCCAGCAGCCAAGATGCTGGGAACACTGAAGCTTTCTTT	CASSQDAGNTEAFF
TRBV25-1	TRBJ1-1	.	medium-sized	TGTGCCAGCACTCCCGGGACGAACACTGAAGCTTTCTTT	CASTPGTNTEAFF
TRBV7-8	TRBJ2-5	TRBD1	few	TGTGCCAGCAGCTTAGACGGACAGGTATTGAGAGAGACCCAGTACTTC	CASSLDGQVLRETQYF
TRBV7-2	TRBJ2-5	.	many	TGTGCCAGCAGCCCCCGGGGACATAAGTACCAAGAGACCCAGTACTTC	CASSPRGHKYQETQYF
TRBV6-1	TRBJ1-2	TRBD1	.	TGTGCCAGCAGTGAAGGTCAGGGGGCGTATGGCTACACCTTC	CASSEGQGAYGYTF
TRBV5-6	TRBJ1-5	TRBD1	many	TGTGCCAGCAGCTTCGGGACAGGTGATCAGCCCCAGCATTTT	CASSFGTGDQPQHF
TRBV18	TRBJ2-3	TRBD2	many	TGTGCCAGCTCACCTACCCCGGGACTAGCGGGAGTGTCAGATACGCAGTATTTT	CASSPTPGLAGVSDTQYF
TRBV2	TRBJ2-7	.	.	TGTGCCAGCAGTAATGGTCTAGCGCTCAACTACGAGCAGTACTTC	CASSNGLALNYEQYF
TRBV2	TRBJ2-2	TRBD1	medium-sized	TGTGCCAGCACCCCGGACAGGGTAGTTTCCGGGGAGCTGTTTTTT	CASTPDRVVSGELFF
TRBV4-1	TRBJ2-2	.	.	TGCGCCAGCAGCCCAGCGGGTATGAACACCGGGGAGCTGTTTTTT	CASSPAGMNTGELFF
TRBV28	TRBJ2-7	TRBD1	.	TGTGCCAGCAGTTTGGGACAGGGTTACGAGCAGTACTTC	CASSLGQGYEQYF
TRBV4-1	TRBJ2-3	.	many	TGCGCCAGCAGCCAAGGATCCAGGGGTGGCACAGATACGCAGTATTTT	CASSQGSRGGTDTQYF
TRBV7-2	TRBJ2-7	TRBD2	.	TGTGCCAGCAGCTTAGCCAAGGGAGGGTACGAGCAGTACTTC	CASSLAKGGYEQYF
TRBV30	TRBJ2-5	.	medium-sized	TGTGCCTGGAGTGTAGGCAGGACGAGTGAGACCCAGTACTTC	CAWSVGRTSETQYF
TRBV12-3/TRBV12-4	TRBJ2-2	.	.	TGTGCCAGCAGTCGGACCGTGGGGAGCGGGGAGCTGTTTTTT	CASSRTVGSGELFF
TRBV20-1	TRBJ1-5	.	.	TGCAGTGCCAGAGCAGCAGTACCTAATCAGCCCCAGCATTTT	CSARAAVPNQPQHF
TRBV20-1	TRBJ2-1	.	.	TGCAGTGCTAGCTGGTGGAGGAGCTACAATGAGCAGTTCTTC	CSASWWRSYNEQFF
TRBV6-5	TRBJ1-6	TRBD1	large	TGTGCCAGCAGTTATCTCGGACAGGGCCAAAATTCACCCCTCCACTTT	CASSYLGQGQNSPLHF
TRBV24-1	TRBJ1-2	TRBD1	.	TGTGCCACCAGTTATCCCGGACAGGTGGCTCCTGGCTACACCTTC	CATSYPGQVAPGYTF
TRBV6-1	TRBJ2-7	TRBD1	.	TGTGCCAGCAATCGACAGGGTGGGTACGAGCAGTACTTC	CASNRQGGYEQYF
TRBV6-1	TRBJ2-2	.	few	TGTGCCAGCAGTACCCTGGACGGGAACACCGGGGAGCTGTTTTTT	CASSTLDGNTGELFF
TRBV5-1	TRBJ1-1	.	.	TGCGCCAGCAGCTTGGACACTGAAGCTTTCTTT	CASSLDTEAFF
TRBV5-1	TRBJ2-7	TRBD2	medium-sized	TGCGCCAGCAGCTTGACTAGCGGGAGAAGGAGCGAGCAGTACTTC	CASSLTSGRRSEQYF
TRBV15	TRBJ1-1	TRBD1	.	TGTGCCACCAGCAGAGGAGGGACAGATACTGAAGCTTTCTTT	CATSRGGTDTEAFF
TRBV5-4	TRBJ1-2	.	many	TGTGCCAGCAGCTTGGTAGGGGAAAACTATGGCTACACCTTC	CASSLVGENYGYTF
TRBV20-1	TRBJ2-7	.	once	TGCAGTGCTAGCCTCCTCGACGAGCAGTACTTC	CSASLLDEQYF
TRBV4-2	TRBJ2-6	TRBD2	once	TGTGCCAGCACCGCATCCGGGACTAGCGACTCTGGGGCCAACGTCCTGACTTTC	CASTASGTSDSGANVLTF
TRBV6-6	TRBJ1-3	.	few	TGTGCCAGCAGTTACTCGTGGGTCTCTGGAAACACCATATATTTT	CASSYSWVSGNTIYF
TRBV12-3/TRBV12-4	TRBJ2-5	TRBD2	.	TGTGCCAGCAGTTTGGGACTAGCCCAAGAGACCCAGTACTTC	CASSLGLAQETQYF
TRBV6-5	TRBJ2-7	TRBD1	.	TGTGCCAGCAGTTACTCTGAGGGGGCCATCTACGAGCAGTACTTC	CASSYSEGAIYEQYF
TRBV9	TRBJ2-7	TRBD1	once	TGTGCCAGCAGCGTAGGACAGGGAAACTACGAGCAGTACTTC	CASSVGQGNYEQYF
TRBV10-1	TRBJ2-5	TRBD2	.	TGCGCCAGCAGTGAGTCGGGTAGCGGGGGACAAGAGACCCAGTACTTC	CASSESGSGGQETQYF
TRBV6-1	TRBJ2-7	TRBD1	.	TGTGCCAGCAGGCCCGCGACAGGGCCCTACGAGCAGTACTTC	CASRPATGPYEQYF
TRBV5-4	TRBJ2-7	TRBD2	.	TGTGCCAGCAGCTTGGGGGGACTAGCTGAGGACTACGAGCAGTACTTC	CASSLGGLAEDYEQYF
TRBV14	TRBJ2-1	TRBD2	many	TGTGCCAGCAGCCCCACCCCCGCGGGAGGGCAGTTCTTC	CASSPTPAGGQFF
TRBV19	TRBJ1-4	.	.	TGTGCCACCACACGGTTGGACCGGGGAGTAAAACTGTTTTTT	CATTRLDRGVKLFF
TRBV9	TRBJ1-3	TRBD1	medium-sized	TGTGCCAGCAGCGAGGGACAGGGCTTGGGTGGAAACACCATATATTTT	CASSEGQGLGGNTIYF